Given below is one T cell receptor (beta chain) in context. Germline lookup yields CDR1 MNHEY and CDR2 SVGEGT. J gave up 4 bases and V 8 bases, and 10 bases lay outside the gene matches. This CDR3 region has 15 residues. TCRdb itself ran the RT-PCR reads through MiXCR, one entry per CDR3 protein. Among under 200,000 distinct CDR3 sequences listed, approximately 30% were seen once. This record belongs to a study of patients and donors after allogeneic stem cell transplantation. Sequencing input: blood, either unsorted or a sorted T cell fraction (not recorded which). The chain links TRBV6-2 or TRBV6-3 to TRBJ2-2; TRBD1 matches 7 bases. This clonotype was sampled from a human donor who was either an allogeneic HSCT recipient or a stem cell or donor lymphocyte infusion donor (not recorded which). It is not recorded whose cells these are; they may come from a transplant donor. The CDR3 DNA reads as TGTGCCAGCTGTCGTCCGGACAGGCGCACCGGGGAGCTGTTTTTT. This encodes CASCRPDRRTGELFF.